A selection of T cell receptor beta chains follows, all from one sample in a study of human T cells and chemical hapten exposure. TCRdb re-called the RACE reads with MiXCR, one entry per CDR3 protein. The sample shows under 400,000 distinct CDR3 sequences, approximately 5.1% of them seen only once. The sequences come from whole blood, collected in connection with sensitization to the hapten diphenylcyclopropenone (DPC). Every receptor here comes from a woman aged 45-60 years with alopecia areata. Some clones in this sample may be carry-over from other donors' samples. CDR3s include the opening cysteine and the closing phenylalanine or tryptophan. D genes are given only for firm matches. Clone size appears in some rows only: once, few, many, or a class for an expanded clone.

j_call clone_size d_call v_call cdr3_aa cdr3_nt
TRBJ1-1 many - TRBV29-1 CSDGGTEAFF TGCAGCGATGGAGGGACTGAAGCTTTCTTT
TRBJ2-5 many - TRBV7-2 CASSFHWAPETQYF TGTGCCAGCAGCTTCCATTGGGCCCCAGAGACCCAGTACTTC
TRBJ2-3 few TRBD1 TRBV6-1 CASRTGDLSPPQYF TGTGCCAGCAGGACAGGGGACCTCTCCCCCCCGCAGTATTTT
TRBJ1-5 few - TRBV7-2 CASTSRAQPQHF TGTGCCAGCACCTCCCGGGCTCAGCCCCAGCATTTT
TRBJ2-3 many - TRBV11-2 CASSFGSPDTQYF TGTGCCAGCAGCTTCGGGTCCCCAGATACGCAGTATTTT
TRBJ2-7 few - TRBV5-1 CASIPAGGGGEQYF TGCGCCAGCATTCCCGCAGGAGGGGGTGGCGAGCAGTACTTC
TRBJ2-3 - TRBD2 TRBV14 CASSPPGLAGYTDTQYF TGTGCCAGCAGCCCACCCGGACTAGCGGGGTACACAGATACGCAGTATTTT
TRBJ2-1 few - TRBV10-3 CAISGGYNEQFF TGTGCCATCAGTGGAGGATACAATGAGCAGTTCTTC
TRBJ1-5 once - TRBV20-1 CSAREPPGGQPQHF TGCAGTGCTAGAGAGCCCCCCGGAGGTCAGCCCCAGCATTTT
TRBJ1-1 few TRBD1 TRBV4-1 CASSQAGWRTGRITEAFF TGCGCCAGCAGCCAAGCTGGGTGGCGGACAGGGCGTATCACTGAAGCTTTCTTT
TRBJ1-2 few - TRBV4-2 CASSPNRVGSYGYTF TGTGCCAGCAGCCCCAACAGGGTAGGAAGCTATGGCTACACCTTC
TRBJ2-6 many - TRBV7-9 CASSLEGASGANVLTF TGTGCCAGCAGCTTAGAAGGAGCCTCTGGGGCCAACGTCCTGACTTTC
TRBJ2-4 many - TRBV2 CASSDPPPKNIQYF TGTGCCAGCAGTGACCCCCCTCCCAAAAACATTCAGTACTTC
TRBJ2-7 many - TRBV29-1 CSVGTGPYEQYF TGCAGCGTTGGGACGGGGCCCTACGAGCAGTACTTC
TRBJ2-5 many - TRBV10-3 CAITPGGGETQYF TGTGCCATCACCCCGGGCGGAGGAGAGACCCAGTACTTC
TRBJ1-2 few - TRBV3-1 CASSQERGSAYGYTF TGTGCCAGCAGCCAAGAAAGGGGCAGTGCCTATGGCTACACCTTC
TRBJ1-1 many TRBD1 TRBV6-1 CASSVRDSDTEAFF TGTGCCAGCAGTGTCCGGGACAGCGACACTGAAGCTTTCTTT
TRBJ1-5 - TRBD1 TRBV20-1 CSARAYRGYNQPQHF TGCAGTGCTAGAGCTTACAGGGGGTACAATCAGCCCCAGCATTTT
TRBJ1-5 few - TRBV5-1 CASSGGAGQPQHF TGCGCCAGCAGCGGAGGGGCCGGACAGCCCCAGCATTTT
TRBJ1-1 many - TRBV29-1 CSVHRTNTEAFF TGCAGCGTCCACAGAACGAACACTGAAGCTTTCTTT
TRBJ2-3 few - TRBV7-2 CASSLAGVSPSTDTQYF TGTGCCAGCAGCTTAGCGGGGGTCTCCCCGTCCACAGATACGCAGTATTTT
TRBJ2-3 many - TRBV6-5 CASSLGPSGSDTQYF TGTGCCAGCAGCCTAGGACCGAGCGGGTCAGATACGCAGTATTTT
TRBJ2-7 few - TRBV29-1 CSVEGLGEQYF TGCAGCGTTGAAGGTTTGGGAGAGCAGTACTTC
TRBJ1-1 - TRBD1 TRBV12-3/TRBV12-4 CASSRGQGLEAFF TGTGCCAGCAGCCGAGGACAGGGTCTAGAAGCTTTCTTT
TRBJ2-7 - - TRBV10-1 CASSGALGSYEQYF TGCGCCAGCAGTGGGGCATTGGGGTCCTACGAGCAGTACTTC
TRBJ1-1 - - TRBV9 CASSVGSLGNTEAFF TGTGCCAGCAGCGTAGGAAGCCTGGGGAACACTGAAGCTTTCTTT
TRBJ1-1 few - TRBV29-1 CSVEEVGGYTEAFF TGCAGCGTTGAAGAAGTAGGGGGTTACACTGAAGCTTTCTTT
TRBJ2-3 few TRBD1 TRBV20-1 CSANYRGPSTDTQYF TGCAGTGCTAATTACAGGGGACCTTCCACAGATACGCAGTATTTT
TRBJ1-1 many TRBD1 TRBV7-2 CASSFTGVTEAFF TGTGCCAGCAGCTTTACAGGGGTGACTGAAGCTTTCTTT
TRBJ1-1 few - TRBV6-5 CASSYNPQVSTEAFF TGTGCCAGCAGTTACAACCCTCAGGTATCGACTGAAGCTTTCTTT
TRBJ1-5 many TRBD1 TRBV27 CASSITGDQPQHF TGTGCCAGCAGTATCACAGGGGATCAGCCCCAGCATTTT
TRBJ2-3 few - TRBV16 CASSQGFGVKFVDTQYF TGTGCCAGCAGCCAAGGATTTGGGGTCAAGTTTGTAGATACGCAGTATTTT
TRBJ2-3 many - TRBV7-9 CASSLVGGIITDTQYF TGTGCCAGCAGCTTAGTTGGCGGGATAATCACAGATACGCAGTATTTT
TRBJ2-1 - - TRBV6-2/TRBV6-3 CASSPHHAESYNEQFF TGTGCCAGCAGTCCCCATCACGCGGAATCCTACAATGAGCAGTTCTTC
TRBJ2-2 many - TRBV6-1 CASKGKLAWTGELFF TGTGCCAGCAAGGGGAAGCTAGCGTGGACCGGGGAGCTGTTTTTT
TRBJ2-3 many - TRBV9 CASSPTRETQYF TGTGCCAGCAGCCCCACCAGGGAAACGCAGTATTTT
TRBJ2-3 many TRBD2 TRBV27 CASSPWTSGDEDTQYF TGTGCCAGCAGTCCCTGGACTAGCGGGGACGAGGATACGCAGTATTTT